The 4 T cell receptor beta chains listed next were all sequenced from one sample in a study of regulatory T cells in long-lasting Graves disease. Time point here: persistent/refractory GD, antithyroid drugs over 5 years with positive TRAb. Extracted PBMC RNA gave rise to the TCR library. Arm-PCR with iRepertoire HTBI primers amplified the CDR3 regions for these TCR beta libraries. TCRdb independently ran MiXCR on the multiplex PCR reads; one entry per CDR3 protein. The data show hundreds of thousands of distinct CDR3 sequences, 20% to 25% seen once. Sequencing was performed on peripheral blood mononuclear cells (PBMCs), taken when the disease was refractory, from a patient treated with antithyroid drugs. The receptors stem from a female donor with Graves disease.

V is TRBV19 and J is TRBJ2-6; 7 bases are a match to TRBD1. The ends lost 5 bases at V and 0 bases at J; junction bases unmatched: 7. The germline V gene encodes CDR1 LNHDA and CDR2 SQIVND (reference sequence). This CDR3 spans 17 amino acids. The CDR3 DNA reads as TGTGCCAGTAGTCCAGAGGGACAGTCCTCTGGGGCCAACGTCCTGACTTTC. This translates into CASSPEGQSSGANVLTF.

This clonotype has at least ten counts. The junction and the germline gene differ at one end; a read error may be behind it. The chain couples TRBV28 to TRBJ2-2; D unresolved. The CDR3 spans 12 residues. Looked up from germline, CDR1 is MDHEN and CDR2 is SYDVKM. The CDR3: CASSLSTGELFF. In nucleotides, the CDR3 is TGTGCCAGCAGCTTATCCACCGGGGAGCTGTTTTTT.

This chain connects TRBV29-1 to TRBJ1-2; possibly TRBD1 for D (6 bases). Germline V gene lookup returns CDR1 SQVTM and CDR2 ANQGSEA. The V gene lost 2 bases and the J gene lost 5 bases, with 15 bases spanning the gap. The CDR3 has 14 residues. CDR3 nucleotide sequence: TGCAGCGTTGAAATGCAGGGGCAGACGTATGGCTACACCTTC. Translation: CSVEMQGQTYGYTF.

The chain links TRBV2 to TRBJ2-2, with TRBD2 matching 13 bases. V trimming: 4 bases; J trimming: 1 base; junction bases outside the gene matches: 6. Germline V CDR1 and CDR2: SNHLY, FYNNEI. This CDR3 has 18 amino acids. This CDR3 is CASSGGLAGPLNTGELFF. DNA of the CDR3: TGTGCCAGCAGTGGGGGACTAGCGGGGCCTTTGAACACCGGGGAGCTGTTTTTT.